This TCR beta chain derives from a study of shared clonotypes between healthy human individuals. The CDR3 totals 13 residues. Germline V gives CDR1 SGHDT, CDR2 YYEEEE. The V and J ends lost 0 bases and 2 bases respectively, with 6 bases between them. Deep-level settings were used for running the assay. The method was immunoSEQ multiplex PCR; TCRdb's version includes in-frame clones alone and lacks a portion of them. The table lists over 95,000 clones, approximately 70% of them singletons. This receptor was identified in a woman aged 25 to 39 in good health. The sample was memory CD8+ T cells sorted from blood. The sample's subset: CD45RO+ cells pooled with CCR7-negative TemRA cells. The V call is TRBV5-6, the J call TRBJ2-7; D is undetermined. CDR3 region: CASSLGNTYEQYF. CDR3 sequence (DNA): TGTGCCAGCAGCTTGGGCAACACCTACGAGCAGTACTTC.